Sequencing of this TCR beta chain was carried out in a study of breast tumors, draining lymph nodes, adjacent tissues (dated by TCRdb to about 2016). Some background on the complete study: In breast cancer patients, the study compared the TCR beta repertoires of tumor, adjacent nontumor tissue and axillary lymph nodes. In human breast cancer, the study set out to assess how tumor, surrounding tissue and draining lymph node repertoires relate to one another and whether T cells might be exchanged between them.

The sequencing machine was an Illumina HiSeq 2000. TCR beta chain libraries were generated by multiplex PCR amplification. The amplified TCR beta chain products were analyzed by high-throughput sequencing. TCRdb trimmed the raw reads at Q25, called clones with MiXCR and kept productive beta chains. CDR3 protein duplicates are merged, each entry listing the most common genes and DNA. Across this sample there are some 85,000 distinct CDR3 sequences, with roughly 28% seen only once. The ten largest make up more than 8% of the sample. The CDR3, cysteine through phenylalanine, is 16 amino acids long. Left in the record is the CDR3 DNA by itself, 48 bases read in frame from the first base. According to the germline V gene, CDR1 reads SGHTA and CDR2 reads FQGNSA. A word on this clonotype: It lacks a known antigen. Germline and junction disagree at one end, which may indicate a read error.

The lymph node samples were taken from the axillary draining lymph nodes of breast cancer patients. Findings and caveats that apply to the study as a whole: Tumor T-cell repertoires showed less diversity than lymph node repertoires and more diversity than nontumor tissue repertoires, and tumor T-cell repertoires showed preferential V and J gene usage. The conclusion that tumor T cells originate in lymph nodes was framed as consistent with a hypothesis rather than directly demonstrated. The data were considered consistent with most tumor T cells being derived from the lymph node and subsequently expanding within tumor tissue. Tumor and nontumor tissue repertoires were found to be significantly more similar in luminal-like than in basal-like breast cancer.

The source material was axillary lymph node tissue. The chain employs TRBV7-2 and TRBJ2-5, with TRBD2 as a weak D call on 6 bases. The TCR comes from a female donor with breast cancer. Some clones in this sample may be carry-over from other donors' samples. The CDR3 protein is CASSLQPRGGQEAQYF. The nucleotide sequence reads TGTGCCAGCAGCCTACAACCGCGGGGCGGGCAAGAGGCCCAATACTTC.